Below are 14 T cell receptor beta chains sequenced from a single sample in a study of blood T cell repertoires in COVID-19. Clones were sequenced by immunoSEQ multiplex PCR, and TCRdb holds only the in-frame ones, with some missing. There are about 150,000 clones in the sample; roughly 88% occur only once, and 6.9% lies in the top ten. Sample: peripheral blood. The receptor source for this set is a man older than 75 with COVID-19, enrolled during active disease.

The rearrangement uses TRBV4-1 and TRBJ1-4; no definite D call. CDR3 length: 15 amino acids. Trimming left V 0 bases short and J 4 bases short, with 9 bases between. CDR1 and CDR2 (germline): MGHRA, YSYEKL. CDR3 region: CASSQEGRFNEKLFF. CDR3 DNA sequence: TGCGCCAGCAGCCAAGAGGGCCGGTTTAATGAAAAACTGTTTTTT.

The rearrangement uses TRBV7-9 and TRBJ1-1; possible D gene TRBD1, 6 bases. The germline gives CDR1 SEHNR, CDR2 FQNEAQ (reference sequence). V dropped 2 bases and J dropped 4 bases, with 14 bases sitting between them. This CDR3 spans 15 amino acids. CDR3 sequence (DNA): TGTGCCAGCAGCTTAAACTCGGTGGGGGCCACTGAAGCTTTCTTT. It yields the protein CASSLNSVGATEAFF.

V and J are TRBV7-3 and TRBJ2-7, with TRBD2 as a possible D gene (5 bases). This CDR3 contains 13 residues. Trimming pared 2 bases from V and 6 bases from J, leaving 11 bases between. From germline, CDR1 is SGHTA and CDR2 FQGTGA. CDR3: CASSLVGRGEQYF. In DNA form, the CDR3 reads TGTGCCAGCAGCTTAGTCGGCCGGGGCGAGCAGTACTTC. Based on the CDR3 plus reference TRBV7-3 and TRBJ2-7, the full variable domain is GAGVSQTPSNKVTEKGKYVELRCDPISGHTALYWYRQSLGQGPEFLIYFQGTGAADDSGLPNDRFFAVRPEGSVSTLKIQRTERGDSAVYLCASSLVGRGEQYFGPGTRLTVT.

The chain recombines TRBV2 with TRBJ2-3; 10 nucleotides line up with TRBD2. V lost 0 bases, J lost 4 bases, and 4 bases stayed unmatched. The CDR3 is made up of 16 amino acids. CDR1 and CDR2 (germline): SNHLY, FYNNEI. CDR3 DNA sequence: TGTGCCAGCAGTGAAGCAGTAGCGGGGGGTTCAGATACGCAGTATTTT. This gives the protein CASSEAVAGGSDTQYF.

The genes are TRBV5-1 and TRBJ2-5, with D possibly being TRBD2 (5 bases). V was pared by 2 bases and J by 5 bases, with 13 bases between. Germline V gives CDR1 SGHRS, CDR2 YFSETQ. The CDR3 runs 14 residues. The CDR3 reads CASSFAGTPETQYF. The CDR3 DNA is TGCGCCAGCAGCTTCGCGGGTACGCCCGAGACCCAGTACTTC.

The CDR3 nucleotides are TGCGCCAGCAGCCAAGAATCTGGGGAGCTGTTTTTT. It encodes CASSQESGELFF. The chain uses TRBV4-3 and TRBJ2-2, with D unresolved. V lost 0 bases to trimming and J lost 8 bases, with 4 bases between them. The CDR3 covers 12 residues. CDR1 and CDR2 (germline): LGHNA, YSLEER.

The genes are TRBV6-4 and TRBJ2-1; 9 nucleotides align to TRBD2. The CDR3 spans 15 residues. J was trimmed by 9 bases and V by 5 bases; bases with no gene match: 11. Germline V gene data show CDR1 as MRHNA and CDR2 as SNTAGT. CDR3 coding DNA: TGTGCCAGCAGTCAAATGGCGGGGGGGCGGTCTGAGCAGTTCTTC. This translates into CASSQMAGGRSEQFF.

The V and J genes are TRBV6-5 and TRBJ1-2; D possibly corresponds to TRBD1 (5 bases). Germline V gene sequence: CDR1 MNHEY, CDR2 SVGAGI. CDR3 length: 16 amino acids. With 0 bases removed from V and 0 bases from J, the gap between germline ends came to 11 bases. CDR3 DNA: TGTGCCAGCAGTTACTCCCGGGGCGGGACTAACTATGGCTACACCTTC. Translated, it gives CASSYSRGGTNYGYTF.

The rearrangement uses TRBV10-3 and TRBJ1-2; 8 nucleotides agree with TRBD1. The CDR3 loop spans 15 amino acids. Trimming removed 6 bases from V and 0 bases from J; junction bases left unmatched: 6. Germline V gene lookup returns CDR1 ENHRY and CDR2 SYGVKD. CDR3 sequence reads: CAISGQGTANYGYTF. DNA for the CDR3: TGTGCCATCAGCGGACAGGGAACAGCTAACTATGGCTACACCTTC.

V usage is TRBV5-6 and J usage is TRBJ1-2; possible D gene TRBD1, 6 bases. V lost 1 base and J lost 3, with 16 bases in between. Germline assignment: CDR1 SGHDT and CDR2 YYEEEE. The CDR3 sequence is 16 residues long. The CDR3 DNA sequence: TGTGCCAGCAGCTTGTTGTCCTACCAGGGGTACTATGGCTACACCTTC. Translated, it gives CASSLLSYQGYYGYTF.

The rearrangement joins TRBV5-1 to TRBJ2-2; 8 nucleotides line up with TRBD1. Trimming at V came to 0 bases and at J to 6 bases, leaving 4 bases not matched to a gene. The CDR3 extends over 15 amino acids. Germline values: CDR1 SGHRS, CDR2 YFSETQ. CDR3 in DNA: TGCGCCAGCAGCTTGGTCCAGGGGGCGGCCGGGGAGCTGTTTTTT. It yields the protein CASSLVQGAAGELFF.

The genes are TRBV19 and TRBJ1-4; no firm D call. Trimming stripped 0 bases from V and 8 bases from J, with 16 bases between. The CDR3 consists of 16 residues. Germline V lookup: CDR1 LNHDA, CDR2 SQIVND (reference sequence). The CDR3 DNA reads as TGTGCCAGTAGTATAGAGGTTGGCGGGCGACGGGAAAAACTGTTTTTT. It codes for CASSIEVGGRREKLFF.

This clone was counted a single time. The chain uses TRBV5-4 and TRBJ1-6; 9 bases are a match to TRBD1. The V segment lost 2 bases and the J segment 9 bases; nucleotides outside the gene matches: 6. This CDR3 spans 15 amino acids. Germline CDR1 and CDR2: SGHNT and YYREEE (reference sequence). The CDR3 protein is CASSFPGQGPSPLHF. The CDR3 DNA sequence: TGTGCCAGCAGCTTCCCGGGACAGGGACCTTCACCCCTCCACTTT.

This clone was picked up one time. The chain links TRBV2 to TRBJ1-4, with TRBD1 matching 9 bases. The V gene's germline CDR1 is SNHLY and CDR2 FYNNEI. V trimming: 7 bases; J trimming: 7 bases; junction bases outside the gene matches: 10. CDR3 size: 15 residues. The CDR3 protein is CASTPGGQGIEKLFF. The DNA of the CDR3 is TGTGCCAGCACCCCCGGCGGACAGGGGATTGAAAAACTGTTTTTT.